This TCR beta chain was retrieved from a study of T cells in Graves' hyperthyroidism and ophthalmopathy. Study-level points and caveats: Ophthalmopathy got predicted by the model a median about six months before its onset. Most expanded thyroid clonotypes above 0.001 also appeared in blood. Stable hyperthyroidism and ophthalmopathy were separated using 13 V-J signatures.

RNA transcripts provided the source from which TCR beta CDR3 regions were amplified. First-round RT-PCR targeting the TCR CDR3 was performed with the HTBI primer set. TCRdb independently ran MiXCR on the multiplex PCR reads; one entry per CDR3 protein. The table lists about 510,000 distinct CDR3 sequences, over 45% of them singletons, with 44% in the top ten. Germline CDR1 ENHRY, CDR2 SYGVKD. The V end lost 2 bases, the J end lost 8 bases, and 7 bases lay between the germline ends. CDR3 length equals 12 residues. In regard to this clonotype: Its specificity is not known.

Patients were excluded because of uncontrolled infection, other autoimmune disease, pregnancy or lactation. The TCR comes from an adult woman with Graves' disease, either hyperthyroidism or ophthalmopathy (not recorded which). Sequencing was carried out using peripheral blood or thyroid tissue (not recorded which). V usage is TRBV10-3 and J usage is TRBJ1-5; D call uncertain. The CDR3 sequence is CAISEPGEPQHF. CDR3 nucleotides: TGTGCCATCAGTGAGCCTGGAGAGCCCCAGCATTTT.